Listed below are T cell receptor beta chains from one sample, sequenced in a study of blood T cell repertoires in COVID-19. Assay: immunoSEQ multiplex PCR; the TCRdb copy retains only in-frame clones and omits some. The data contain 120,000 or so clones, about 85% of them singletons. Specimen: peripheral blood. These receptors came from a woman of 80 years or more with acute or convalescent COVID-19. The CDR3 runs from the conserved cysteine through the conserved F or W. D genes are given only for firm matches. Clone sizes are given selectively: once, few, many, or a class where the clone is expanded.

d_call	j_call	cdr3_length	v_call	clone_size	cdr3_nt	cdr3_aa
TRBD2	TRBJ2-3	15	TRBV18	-	TGTGCCAGCACAGGACTAGTTAAAGTCACAGATACGCAGTATTTT	CASTGLVKVTDTQYF
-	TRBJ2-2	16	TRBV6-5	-	TGTGCCAGCAGTTACTCGACGTACAGAACCACCGGGGAGCTGTTTTTT	CASSYSTYRTTGELFF
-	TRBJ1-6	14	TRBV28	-	TGTGCCAGCAATAGCGGGGGAGGGCGGTCACCCCTCCACTTT	CASNSGGGRSPLHF
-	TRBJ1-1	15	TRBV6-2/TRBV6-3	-	TGTGCCAGCAGTTATTCCCCCCCGGGAAACACTGAAGCTTTCTTT	CASSYSPPGNTEAFF
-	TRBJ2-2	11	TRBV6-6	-	TGTGCCAGCGGTCCGAGCGAGGAGCTGTTTTTT	CASGPSEELFF
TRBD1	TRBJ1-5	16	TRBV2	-	TGTGCCAGCAGGGACAGGGAGGTAAAGGGCAATCAGCCCCAGCATTTT	CASRDREVKGNQPQHF
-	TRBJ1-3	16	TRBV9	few	TGTGCCAGCAGCGGGGGAGGGGTTATCTCTGGAAACACCATATATTTT	CASSGGGVISGNTIYF
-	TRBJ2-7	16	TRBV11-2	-	TGTGCCAGCAGCTTAGTGAAGGGGCCCCGATCCTACGAGCAGTACTTC	CASSLVKGPRSYEQYF
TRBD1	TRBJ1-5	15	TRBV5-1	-	TGCGCCAGCAGCTCCGGGACAGGGGGAAATCAGCCCCAGCATTTT	CASSSGTGGNQPQHF
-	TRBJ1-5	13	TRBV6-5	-	TGTGCCAGCCGAGGATACAGCAATCAGCCCCAGCATTTT	CASRGYSNQPQHF
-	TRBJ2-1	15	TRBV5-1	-	TGCGCCAGCAGCGCCTACGAGTACTCCTACAATGAGCAGTTCTTC	CASSAYEYSYNEQFF
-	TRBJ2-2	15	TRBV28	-	TGTGCCAGCAGTTTCCAGATGGGGCACACCGGGGAGCTGTTTTTT	CASSFQMGHTGELFF
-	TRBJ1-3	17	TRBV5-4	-	TGTGCCAGCAGCTTGGGTGATGGAGAGCTCTTCGGAAACACCATATATTTT	CASSLGDGELFGNTIYF
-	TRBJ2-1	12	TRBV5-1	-	TGCGCCAGCAGCCCAACGCAGAATGAGCAGTTCTTC	CASSPTQNEQFF
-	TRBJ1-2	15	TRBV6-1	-	TGTGCCAGCAGTGAATGGCCAGACCTCCGGGAAGGCTACACCTTC	CASSEWPDLREGYTF
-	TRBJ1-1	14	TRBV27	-	TGTGCCAGCAGTTTATCGACGAGGGTCACTGAAGCTTTCTTT	CASSLSTRVTEAFF
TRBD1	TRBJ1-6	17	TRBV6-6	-	TGTGCCAGCAGTCCCGACAGGGGACAACTTCTCAATTCACCCCTCCACTTT	CASSPDRGQLLNSPLHF
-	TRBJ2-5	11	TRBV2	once	TGTGCAAACAGGAGGGAAGAGACCCAGTACTTC	CANRREETQYF
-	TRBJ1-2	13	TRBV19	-	TGTGCCAGTAAGGCCACGGGGGAGGATGGCTACACCTTC	CASKATGEDGYTF
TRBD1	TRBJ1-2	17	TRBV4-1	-	TGCGCCAGCAGCCAAGACCTTCTGGAGGACAGGCTCTTAGGCTACACCTTC	CASSQDLLEDRLLGYTF
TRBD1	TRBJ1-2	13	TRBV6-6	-	TGTGCCAGCTGGGCGGGACAGGGCTATGGCTACACCTTC	CASWAGQGYGYTF
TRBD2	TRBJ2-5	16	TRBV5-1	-	TGCGCCAGCAGCTTCCCCAGCGGGGGGGCCGGAGAGACCCAGTACTTC	CASSFPSGGAGETQYF
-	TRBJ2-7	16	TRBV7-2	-	TGTGCCAGCAGCTTGAGTAGTGGAGGACGGAACTACGAGCAGTACTTC	CASSLSSGGRNYEQYF
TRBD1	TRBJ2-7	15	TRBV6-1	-	TGTGCCAGCAGTGAACCGGGACAGGGTTCAGTGGCGCAGTACTTC	CASSEPGQGSVAQYF
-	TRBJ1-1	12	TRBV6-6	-	TGTGCCAGCAGTTACAGGCGCGGGGAGGCTTTCTTT	CASSYRRGEAFF
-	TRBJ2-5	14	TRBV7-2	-	TGTGCCAGCAGCTTGGCGTCAGGGAAGAGAACCCAGTACTTC	CASSLASGKRTQYF
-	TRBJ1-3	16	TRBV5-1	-	TGCGCCAGCAGGGACGGACAGACGATGGGAGGAAACACCATATATTTT	CASRDGQTMGGNTIYF
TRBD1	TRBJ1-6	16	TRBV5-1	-	TGCGCCAGCAGCCCGGTACGACAGGGTGGAGGTTCACCCCTCCACTTT	CASSPVRQGGGSPLHF
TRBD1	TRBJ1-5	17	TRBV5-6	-	TGTGCCAGCAGCTCTCGACAGGGGTCTTATAGCAATCAGCCCCAGCATTTT	CASSSRQGSYSNQPQHF
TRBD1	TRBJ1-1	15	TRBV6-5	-	TGTGCCAGCAATTTCGGAGGACAGGGGGACGTTGAAGCTTTCTTT	CASNFGGQGDVEAFF
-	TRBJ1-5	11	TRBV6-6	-	TGTGCCAGCAGTCCACCAGGGCCCCAGCATTTT	CASSPPGPQHF
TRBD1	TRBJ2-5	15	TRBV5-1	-	TGCGCCAGCAGCAGGTGGACAGGGAAGGGGGAGACCCAGTACTTC	CASSRWTGKGETQYF